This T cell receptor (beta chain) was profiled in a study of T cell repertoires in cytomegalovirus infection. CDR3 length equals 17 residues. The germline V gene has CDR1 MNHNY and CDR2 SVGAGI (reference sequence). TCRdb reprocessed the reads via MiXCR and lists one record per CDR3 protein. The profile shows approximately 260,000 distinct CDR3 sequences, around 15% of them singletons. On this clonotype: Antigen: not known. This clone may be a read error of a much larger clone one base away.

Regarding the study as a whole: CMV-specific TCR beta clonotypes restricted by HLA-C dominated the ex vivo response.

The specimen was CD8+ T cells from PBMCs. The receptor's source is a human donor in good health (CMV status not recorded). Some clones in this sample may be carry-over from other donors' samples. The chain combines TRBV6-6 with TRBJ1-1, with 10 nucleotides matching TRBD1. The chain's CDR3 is CASTDRDRGLTDTVAFF. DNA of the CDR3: TGTGCCAGCACTGACCGGGACAGGGGTTTGACGGACACTGTAGCTTTCTTT.